The next 23 T cell receptor beta chains were all read from a single sample in a study of blood T cell repertoires in COVID-19. Clones were sequenced by immunoSEQ multiplex PCR, and TCRdb holds only the in-frame ones, with some missing. The sample shows a few hundred thousand clones, about 86% of them seen only once. Sequencing was carried out using peripheral blood. These receptors were obtained from a man older than 75 with acute or convalescent COVID-19.

With respect to this clone: This sample also contains other DNA sequences that code for the same CDR3. CDR3: CASSPGTYGYTF. As DNA, the CDR3 is TGTGCCAGCAGCCCAGGTACCTATGGCTACACCTTC. This chain connects TRBV9 to TRBJ1-2; D remains unclear. Trimming shortened V by 4 bases and J by 4 bases, and 8 bases separated the two germline ends. Germline-derived CDR1 and CDR2 are SGDLS and YYNGEE. The CDR3 is 12 residues long.

The J gene is TRBJ2-7, the V gene TRBV6-1, with a possible D match to TRBD1 (5 bases). Trimming took 0 bases from V and 3 from J, leaving 12 bases between them. The CDR3 length is 15 residues. Germline CDR1 reads MNHNS; CDR2 reads SASEGT. The CDR3 bases are TGTGCCAGCAGTGAAGCAGGGGCCGCAGTCTACGAGCAGTACTTC. It yields the protein CASSEAGAAVYEQYF.

The V and J genes are TRBV5-1 and TRBJ2-3; 10 bases match TRBD1. Germline loops: CDR1 SGHRS, CDR2 YFSETQ. CDR3 size: 19 residues. Trimming cost V 3 bases and J 4 bases; bases outside gene matches: 17. The CDR3 is CASSSEYLFGTGVSDTQYF. The DNA of the CDR3 is TGCGCCAGCAGCTCCGAATACCTCTTCGGGACAGGGGTTTCAGATACGCAGTATTTT.

This chain joins TRBV4-2 and TRBJ2-2, with 9 positions matching TRBD1. CDR3 length: 19 amino acids. J gave up 2 bases and V 1 base, and 11 bases lay outside the gene matches. The germline V gene encodes CDR1 LGHNA and CDR2 YNFKEQ. The CDR3 DNA sequence: TGTGCCAGCAGCCAAGTTTTTGCGGACAGGGGAGGAAACACCGGGGAGCTGTTTTTT. As protein: CASSQVFADRGGNTGELFF.

The gene calls are TRBV5-1 and TRBJ2-5; 12 nucleotides match TRBD2. Unmatched junction bases numbered 15, after V lost 4 bases and J lost 5 bases. Germline V gene lookup returns CDR1 SGHRS and CDR2 YFSETQ. This CDR3 is 18 amino acids long. This chain's CDR3 is CASSQDPVGTSGRETQYF. The CDR3 DNA reads as TGCGCCAGCAGCCAGGACCCCGTGGGGACTAGCGGGCGGGAGACCCAGTACTTC.

The sample holds a few counts of this clone. The chain links TRBV7-3 to TRBJ2-6; 9 bases line up with TRBD1. This CDR3 has 17 amino acids. The V and J ends lost 2 bases and 3 bases, in that order; junction bases with no gene match: 5. The V gene's germline CDR1 is SGHTA and CDR2 FQGTGA. The CDR3: CASSLGTGYGGANVLTF. CDR3 nucleotides: TGTGCCAGCAGCTTAGGGACAGGGTATGGTGGGGCCAACGTCCTGACTTTC.

The rearrangement joins TRBV24-1 to TRBJ1-2; 9 nucleotides match TRBD1. The CDR3 length is 15 residues. The ends lost 7 bases at V and 7 bases at J; junction bases unmatched: 12. The germline gives CDR1 KGHDR, CDR2 SFDVKD. For the CDR3, the DNA is TGTGCCACCAGAACCGGGACAGGGAGCGGCGGTGGCTACACCTTC. Protein product: CATRTGTGSGGGYTF.

The gene calls are TRBV6-2 or TRBV6-3 and TRBJ1-1; 7 bases match TRBD1. V lost 4 bases and J lost 5; bases outside the gene matches: 10. The CDR3 totals 15 residues. Germline V gene sequence: CDR1 MNHEY, CDR2 SVGEGT. The CDR3: CASSSEQGLGTEAFF. CDR3 coding DNA: TGTGCCAGCAGTTCCGAACAGGGGTTGGGTACTGAAGCTTTCTTT.

V and J are TRBV9 and TRBJ2-5; possibly TRBD2 for D (6 bases). Germline CDR1 and CDR2: SGDLS and YYNGEE. This CDR3 spans 16 amino acids. V was trimmed by 4 bases and J by 1 base, leaving 17 bases between them. CDR3 sequence: CASSSERGNFQETQYF. CDR3 DNA sequence: TGTGCCAGCAGCTCGGAACGGGGGAACTTCCAAGAGACCCAGTACTTC.

This clone was picked up one time. This chain links TRBV7-3 with TRBJ2-1; 7 nucleotides match TRBD1. V lost 5 bases, J lost 1 base, and 5 bases stayed unmatched. Looked up from germline, CDR1 is SGHTA and CDR2 is FQGTGA. There are 15 residues in the CDR3. CDR3 DNA sequence: TGTGCCAGCAGCCCCCGACAGGGTTCCTACAATGAGCAGTTCTTC. Translation gives CASSPRQGSYNEQFF.

The V gene is TRBV19, the J gene TRBJ2-3; 7 bases match TRBD1. This CDR3 is built from 16 residues. The ends lost 3 bases at V and 5 bases at J; junction bases unmatched: 11. In germline, CDR1 is LNHDA, CDR2 SQIVND (reference sequence). The CDR3 DNA reads as TGTGCCAGTAGTATGGTTTTCTACAGGGGTGGAGATACGCAGTATTTT. Its translation is CASSMVFYRGGDTQYF.

The chain uses TRBV7-2 and TRBJ2-7; possible D gene TRBD2, 6 bases. V shed 4 bases and J shed 3 bases, with 22 bases lying between them. Looked up from germline, CDR1 is SGHTA and CDR2 is FQGNSA. There are 17 residues in the CDR3. The CDR3 reads CASSYHPTGLSNYEQYF. The CDR3 region has the DNA TGTGCCAGCAGCTACCATCCAACAGGACTATCGAACTACGAGCAGTACTTC.

For the CDR3, the DNA is TGTGCCAGTAGTTCTGGTAGCGGGGGAAACTACGAGCAGTACTTC. Protein product: CASSSGSGGNYEQYF. The chain is built from TRBV19 and TRBJ2-7, with 9 bases identical to TRBD2. This CDR3 contains 15 residues. The germline CDR1 and CDR2 sequences are LNHDA and SQIVND (reference sequence). V shed 5 bases, J shed 3 bases, and the junction held 8 bases outside the gene matches.

This clone has a count of ten or more. The V gene is TRBV5-6, the J gene TRBJ2-4; D is possibly TRBD2 (6 bases). Looked up from germline, CDR1 is SGHDT and CDR2 is YYEEEE. The CDR3 covers 14 residues. The V gene lost 0 bases and the J gene lost 8 bases, with 12 bases spanning the gap. CDR3 amino acids: CASSLGGVRDIQYF. The CDR3 nucleotides read TGTGCCAGCAGCTTGGGCGGGGTTAGGGACATTCAGTACTTC.

The count of this clone is one. The chain's CDR3 is CVVQGPMNTEAFF. The CDR3 region has the DNA TGTGTCGTTCAGGGGCCCATGAACACTGAAGCTTTCTTT. This chain uses TRBV6-5 with TRBJ1-1; D might be TRBD1 (6 bases). The CDR3 loop spans 13 amino acids. CDR1 and CDR2 (germline): MNHEY, SVGAGI.

The rearrangement uses TRBV4-3 and TRBJ2-3, with 8 bases fitting TRBD1. The germline CDR1 and CDR2 sequences are LGHNA and YSLEER. CDR3 size: 16 residues. V was clipped by 0 bases and J by 2 bases; unmatched bases: 4. Here the CDR3 DNA reads TGCGCCAGCAGCCAAGACCGACAGGGGTACACAGATACGCAGTATTTT. Translated, it gives CASSQDRQGYTDTQYF.

This clone was picked up one time. The genes are TRBV19 and TRBJ2-2; 8 bases match TRBD1. Trimming took 7 bases from V and 4 from J; bases not matched to a gene: 8. This CDR3 has 15 amino acids. The V gene's germline CDR1 is LNHDA and CDR2 SQIVND (reference sequence). The CDR3 coding sequence is TGTGCCAGTACCCCGGGACAGGTTTCCACCGGGGAGCTGTTTTTT. Translation gives CASTPGQVSTGELFF.

The J gene is TRBJ2-5, the V gene TRBV10-2, with 9 positions matching TRBD2. Germline V gives CDR1 WSHSY, CDR2 SAAADI. The CDR3 sequence is 14 residues long. After removal of 3 bases from V and 7 bases from J, the junction contained 6 bases not matched to a gene. The CDR3 DNA is TGCGCCAGCAGTGAAAGGACTAGCGTGGGGACCCAGTACTTC. It yields the protein CASSERTSVGTQYF.

The genes are TRBV9 and TRBJ1-6; 8 nucleotides line up with TRBD1. The CDR3 loop spans 16 amino acids. Unmatched junction bases numbered 9, after V lost 5 bases and J lost 5 bases. Germline V gene sequence: CDR1 SGDLS, CDR2 YYNGEE. The CDR3 reads CASRSEAGQDNSPLHF. CDR3 nucleotide sequence: TGTGCCAGCAGAAGCGAAGCGGGACAGGATAATTCACCCCTCCACTTT.

V is TRBV18 and J is TRBJ2-3, with 7 bases that match TRBD1. The junction had 5 bases not matched to a gene; V was cut back by 3 bases and J by 5 bases. Per germline, CDR1 KGHSH and CDR2 LQKENI. The CDR3 runs to 14 residues. CDR3 loop: CASSPTGYGDTQYF. DNA for the CDR3: TGTGCCAGCTCACCGACAGGGTACGGAGATACGCAGTATTTT.

The chain combines TRBV4-3 with TRBJ2-1, with 8 bases that match TRBD2. J lost 12 bases, V lost 2 bases, and 9 bases had no gene match. CDR1 is LGHNA, CDR2 YSLEER, per germline. The CDR3 runs to 14 residues. CDR3 residues: CASSQNGGAGGQFF. The CDR3 DNA is TGCGCCAGCAGCCAAAATGGTGGGGCGGGGGGGCAGTTCTTC.

The chain links TRBV27 to TRBJ1-2, with a tentative D call TRBD1 (5 bases). V gave up 6 bases and J gave up 0 bases, with 14 bases separating them. This CDR3 comprises 15 residues. CDR1 and CDR2 from the germline V gene are MNHEY and SMNVEV (reference sequence). The DNA for the CDR3 is TGTGCCAGCAGCCTACAGGCCTCAACTAACTATGGCTACACCTTC. Amino acids: CASSLQASTNYGYTF.

The chain is built from TRBV6-5 and TRBJ2-3, with D possibly matching TRBD2 (6 bases). Germline CDR1 is MNHEY and CDR2 is SVGAGI. The CDR3 length is 15 residues. The V and J ends lost 2 bases and 4 bases respectively, with 13 bases between them. The chain's CDR3 is CASSYTGGAPDTQYF. The CDR3 DNA reads as TGTGCCAGCAGTTACACTGGCGGGGCTCCAGATACGCAGTATTTT.